This T cell receptor (beta chain) is drawn from a study of T cell changes during pregnancy in multiple sclerosis. Assay: immunoSEQ multiplex PCR; the TCRdb copy retains only in-frame clones and omits some. The sample yields more than 80,000 clones, about 90% seen once. Germline V gene data show CDR1 as MGHDK and CDR2 as SYGVNS. Between the trimmed V and J ends, which lost 5 bases and 5 bases, there was a span of 15 bases. CDR3 length: 14 amino acids. This receptor was taken from a female donor with multiple sclerosis, enrolled in a pregnancy study. The source was peripheral blood, collected before pregnancy. The V gene is TRBV25-1, the J gene TRBJ2-5; D may be TRBD2 (6 bases). The DNA of the CDR3 is TGTGCCAGCAGTCCTACCCCCCGGGGGGAGACCCAGTACTTC. Its protein is CASSPTPRGETQYF.